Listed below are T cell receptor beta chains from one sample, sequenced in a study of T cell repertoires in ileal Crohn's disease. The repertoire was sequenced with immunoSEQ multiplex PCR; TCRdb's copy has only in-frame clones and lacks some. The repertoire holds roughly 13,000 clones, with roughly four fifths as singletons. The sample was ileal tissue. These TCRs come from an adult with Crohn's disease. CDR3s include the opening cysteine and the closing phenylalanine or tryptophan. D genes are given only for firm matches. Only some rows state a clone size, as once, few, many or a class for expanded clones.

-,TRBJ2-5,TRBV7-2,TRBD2,TGTGCCAGCAGCCGTAGCGGGGAAGAGACCCAGTACTTC,CASSRSGEETQYF
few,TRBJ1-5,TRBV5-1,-,TGCGCCAGCAGCTTGGCAGGCGGGAGCAATCAGCCCCAGCATTTT,CASSLAGGSNQPQHF
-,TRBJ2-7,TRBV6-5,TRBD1,TGTGCCAGCAGTTATTCACCCCGGACAGGAAGGAACGAGCAGTACTTC,CASSYSPRTGRNEQYF
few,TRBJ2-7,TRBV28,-,TGTGCCAGCAGTTTACCCGCGTTGGAGCAGTACTTC,CASSLPALEQYF
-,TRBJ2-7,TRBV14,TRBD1,TGTGCCAGCAGCCAAACCGGGACAGCTTCCTACGAGCAGTACTTC,CASSQTGTASYEQYF
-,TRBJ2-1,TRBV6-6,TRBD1,TGTGCCAGCAGTTACTCGATAGGACAGGGAGGCTATGAGCAGTTCTTC,CASSYSIGQGGYEQFF
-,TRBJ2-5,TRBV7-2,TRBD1,TGTGCCAGCGCGGTAGGGGGCCGGGAGACCCAGTACTTC,CASAVGGRETQYF
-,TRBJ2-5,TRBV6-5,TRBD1,TGTGCCATTCGGACAGGAGACCAAGAGACCCAGTACTTC,CAIRTGDQETQYF
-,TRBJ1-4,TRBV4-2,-,TGTGCCAGCAGCCCTAGACTTGGGGAAAAACTGTTTTTT,CASSPRLGEKLFF
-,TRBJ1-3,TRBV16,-,TGTGCCAGCAGCCAATCGCGGCAGATCTCTGGAAACACCATATATTTT,CASSQSRQISGNTIYF
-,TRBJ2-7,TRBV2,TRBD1,TGTGCCAGCGGGGGACAGTCCTACGAGCAGTACTTC,CASGGQSYEQYF
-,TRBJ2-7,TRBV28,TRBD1,TGTGCCAGCACCCAAGGCAATGCGCCAGGGGGCCCCTACGAGCAGTACTTC,CASTQGNAPGGPYEQYF
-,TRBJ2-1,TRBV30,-,TGTGCCTGGGCAGGTGGCAATGAGCAGTTCTTC,CAWAGGNEQFF
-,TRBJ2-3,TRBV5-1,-,TGCGCCAGCAGAGCGGTTTCTAGCACAGATACGCAGTATTTT,CASRAVSSTDTQYF
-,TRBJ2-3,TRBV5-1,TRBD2,TGCGCCAGCAGCAACGGGGGGGACACAGATACGCAGTATTTT,CASSNGGDTDTQYF
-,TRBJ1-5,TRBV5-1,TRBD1,TGCGCCAGCAGCTGGGGACAGGGGGACAATCAGCCCCAGCATTTT,CASSWGQGDNQPQHF
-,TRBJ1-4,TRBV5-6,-,TGTGCCAGCAGCTTGCTGGGTAGAGGTAATGAAAAACTGTTTTTT,CASSLLGRGNEKLFF
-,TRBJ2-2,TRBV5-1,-,TGCGCCAGCAGCTTGGACCCCGGGAACACCGGGGAGCTGTTTTTT,CASSLDPGNTGELFF
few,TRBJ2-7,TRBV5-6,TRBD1,TGTGCCAGCAGCTTGGTGGGACAGCGTCGCGAGCAGTACTTC,CASSLVGQRREQYF
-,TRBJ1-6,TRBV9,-,TGTGCCAGCAGCGGAGGAAACTACAATTCACCCCTCCACTTT,CASSGGNYNSPLHF
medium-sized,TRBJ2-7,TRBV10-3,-,TGTGCCATCAGGATCGACGGACAGATCTACGAGCAGTACTTC,CAIRIDGQIYEQYF
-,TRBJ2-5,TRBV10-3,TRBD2,TGTGCCATCAGTGAGTCGTCGGGGGGACACCAAGAGACCCAGTACTTC,CAISESSGGHQETQYF
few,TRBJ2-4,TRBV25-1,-,TGTGCCAGCAGTCAGGGTACGGCCAAAAACATTCAGTACTTC,CASSQGTAKNIQYF
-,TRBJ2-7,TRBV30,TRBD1,TGTGCCTGGAGTGCAACAAAACACAGGACAGGGGGCGAAGCCTACGAGCAGTACTTC,CAWSATKHRTGGEAYEQYF
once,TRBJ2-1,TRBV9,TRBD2,TGTGCCAGCAGCGCACGTGGGGGAGGGGCCAGGTACAATGAGCAGTTCTTC,CASSARGGGARYNEQFF
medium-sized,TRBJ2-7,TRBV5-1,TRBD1,TGCGCCAGCAGCGCGAGGGGACAGGACCTCGCCGAGCAGTACTTC,CASSARGQDLAEQYF
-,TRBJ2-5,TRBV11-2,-,TGTGCCAGCAGGCCTCGGGGGATACAAGAGACCCAGTACTTC,CASRPRGIQETQYF
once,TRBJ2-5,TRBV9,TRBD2,TGTGCCAGCAGCGGGACTAGCGGGGGGGCCTCCATCGGAGAGACCCAGTACTTC,CASSGTSGGASIGETQYF
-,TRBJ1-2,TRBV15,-,TGTGCCACCAGCAGAGAGAGGATATCCGTGGCGTATGGCTACACCTTC,CATSRERISVAYGYTF
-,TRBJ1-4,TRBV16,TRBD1,TGTGCCAGCAGCCAAGGACAGGGCAGTGCGACTAATGAAAAACTGTTTTTT,CASSQGQGSATNEKLFF
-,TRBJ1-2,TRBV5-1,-,TGCGCCAGCAGCATTGACAGCAACTATGGCTACACCTTC,CASSIDSNYGYTF
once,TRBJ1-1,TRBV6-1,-,TGTGCCGTCGCCGAAGAATCCGGGAACACTGAAGCTTTCTTT,CAVAEESGNTEAFF
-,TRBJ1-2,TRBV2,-,TGTGCCAGCAGTGAAGCGCCCCGGGTTGGCTACACCTTC,CASSEAPRVGYTF
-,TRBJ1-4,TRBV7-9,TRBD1,TGTGCCAGCAGCCGACAGGGGGCTAATGAAAAACTGTTTTTT,CASSRQGANEKLFF
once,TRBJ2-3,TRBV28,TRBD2,TGTGCCAGCAGCAAAGTAGGACTAGCGGGGGGTAGCACAGATACGCAGTATTTT,CASSKVGLAGGSTDTQYF
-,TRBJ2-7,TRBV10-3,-,TGTGCCATCAGTGAAGACGGGATAGACGAGCAGTACTTC,CAISEDGIDEQYF
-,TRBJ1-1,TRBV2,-,TGTGCCAGCAGTCAGGAGGAGAACACTGAAGCTTTCTTT,CASSQEENTEAFF
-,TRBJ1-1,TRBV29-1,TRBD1,TGCAGCGCCCACAGGGGATTGGGGAACACTGAAGCTTTCTTT,CSAHRGLGNTEAFF
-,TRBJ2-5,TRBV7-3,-,TGTGCCAGCAGCTTAACGCCGCAGGAGACCCAGTACTTC,CASSLTPQETQYF
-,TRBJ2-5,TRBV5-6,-,TGTGCCAGCAGCTTGGTAGACAGTAAGACCCAGTACTTC,CASSLVDSKTQYF
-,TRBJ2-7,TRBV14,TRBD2,TGTGCCAGCAGCCATATAGCGGGGGCGAAAACCTACGAGCAGTACTTC,CASSHIAGAKTYEQYF
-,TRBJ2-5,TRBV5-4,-,TGTGCCAGCAGCTCCCTTGGGGGGTCAGAGACCCAGTACTTC,CASSSLGGSETQYF
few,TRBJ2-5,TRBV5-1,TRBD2,TGCGCCAGCAGCTTGACTAGCGCCCAAGAGACCCAGTACTTC,CASSLTSAQETQYF
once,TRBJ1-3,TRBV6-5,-,TGTGCCAGCAGTTTGACAGTTCTTGGAAACACCATATATTTT,CASSLTVLGNTIYF
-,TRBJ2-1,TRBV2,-,TGTGCCGGTAACCGGGAGTACAATGAGCAGTTCTTC,CAGNREYNEQFF
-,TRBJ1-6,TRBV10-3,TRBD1,TGTGCCATCAGTGCATGGGGTACAGGGGCGGGCTCACCCCTCCACTTT,CAISAWGTGAGSPLHF
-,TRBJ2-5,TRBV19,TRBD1,TGTGCCAGTAGGACGACAGGGGGTTTAGAGACCCAGTACTTC,CASRTTGGLETQYF